These 5 T cell receptor beta chains came from one sample sequenced in a study of OX40 agonist ivuxolimab in advanced cancers. Clones were read by immunoSEQ multiplex PCR, and TCRdb kept only the in-frame ones, dropping some. The sample lists more than 55,000 clones, less than 95% seen once, with about 14% in the top ten. This specimen was CD4+ or CD8+ T cells sorted from blood, taken in a trial of the OX40 agonist ivuxolimab. The receptors come from an adult with an advanced solid tumor such as melanoma, head and neck, liver or kidney cancer.

As for this clone: One end of the junction does not line up with germline, which may come from a read error. This specimen includes other DNA sequences encoding the same CDR3. The chain links TRBV6-6 to TRBJ2-7; D gene uncertain. CDR1 MNHNY and CDR2 SVGAGI come from the germline V gene (reference sequence). The CDR3 loop spans 15 amino acids. This CDR3 is CASEGSLGSYYEQYF. The CDR3 bases are TGTGCCAGCGAAGGAAGCCTCGGCAGTTACTACGAGCAGTACTTT.

This chain connects TRBV9 to TRBJ2-7; the D is unclear. V gave up 4 bases and J gave up 3 bases, with 11 bases separating them. Germline-derived CDR1 and CDR2 are SGDLS and YYNGEE. This CDR3 spans 13 amino acids. This CDR3 is CASSRSNNYEQYF. The CDR3 coding sequence is TGTGCCAGCAGCCGGTCCAACAACTACGAGCAGTACTTC.

The V and J genes are TRBV12-5 and TRBJ1-1; 8 bases map to TRBD1. The germline gives CDR1 LGHNT, CDR2 FRNRAP. The CDR3 consists of 13 residues. The J segment lost 8 bases and the V segment lost 8 bases, leaving 10 bases of the junction unmatched. Written as DNA, the CDR3 is TGTGCTAGTTTCGCGGACAGGGCAGGAGAAGCTTTCTTT. It encodes CASFADRAGEAFF.

V usage is TRBV19 and J usage is TRBJ2-1; D unresolved. Looked up from germline, CDR1 is LNHDA and CDR2 is SQIVND (reference sequence). CDR3 length: 15 residues. The V end lost 3 bases, the J end lost 0 bases, and 9 bases lay between the germline ends. CDR3 protein: CASSIGRSSYNEQFF. DNA of the CDR3: TGTGCCAGTAGTATCGGGCGAAGCTCCTACAATGAGCAGTTCTTC.

The chain couples TRBV5-4 to TRBJ2-5; D possibly corresponds to TRBD1 (6 bases). Per the germline V gene, CDR1 is SGHNT and CDR2 is YYREEE (reference sequence). V was shortened by 6 bases and J by 2 bases, with 11 bases between the two germline ends. This CDR3 contains 13 residues. The CDR3, as DNA: TGTGCCAGCACACGGGACACACAAGAGACCCAGTACTTC. This codes for CASTRDTQETQYF. The full variable domain, completed using reference TRBV5-4 and TRBJ2-5, is ETGVTQSPTHLIKTRGQQVTLRCSSQSGHNTVSWYQQALGQGPQFIFQYYREEENGRGNFPPRFSGLQFPNYSSELNVNALELDDSALYLCASTRDTQETQYFGPGTRLLVL.